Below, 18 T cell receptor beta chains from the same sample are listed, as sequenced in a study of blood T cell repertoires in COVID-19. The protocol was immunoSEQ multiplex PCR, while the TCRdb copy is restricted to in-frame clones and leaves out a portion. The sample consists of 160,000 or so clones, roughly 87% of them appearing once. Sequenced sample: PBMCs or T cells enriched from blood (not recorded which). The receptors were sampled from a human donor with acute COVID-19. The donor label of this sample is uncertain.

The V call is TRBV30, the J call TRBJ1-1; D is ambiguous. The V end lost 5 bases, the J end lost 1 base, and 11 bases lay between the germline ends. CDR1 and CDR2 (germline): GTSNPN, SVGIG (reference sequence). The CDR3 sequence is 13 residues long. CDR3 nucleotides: TGTGCCTGGGTTCGCAGTGGGAACACTGAAGCTTTCTTT. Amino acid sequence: CAWVRSGNTEAFF.

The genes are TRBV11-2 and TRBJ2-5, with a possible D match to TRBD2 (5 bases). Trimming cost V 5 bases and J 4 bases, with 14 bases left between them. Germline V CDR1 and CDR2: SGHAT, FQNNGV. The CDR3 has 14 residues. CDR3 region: CASSPSGIRETQYF. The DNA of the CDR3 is TGTGCCAGCAGCCCTTCGGGGATCCGAGAGACCCAGTACTTC.

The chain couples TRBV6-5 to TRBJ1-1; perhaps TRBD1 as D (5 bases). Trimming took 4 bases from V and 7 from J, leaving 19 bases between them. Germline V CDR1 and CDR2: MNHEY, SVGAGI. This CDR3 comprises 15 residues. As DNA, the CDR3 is TGTGCCAGCAGTTTCCCACCTGACAGACCAGGTGAAGCTTTCTTT. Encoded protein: CASSFPPDRPGEAFF.

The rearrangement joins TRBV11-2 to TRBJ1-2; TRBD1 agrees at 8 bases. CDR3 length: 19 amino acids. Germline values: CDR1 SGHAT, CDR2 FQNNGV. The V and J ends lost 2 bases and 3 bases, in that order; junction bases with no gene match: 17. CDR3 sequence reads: CASSLWPGIRTGKDYGYTF. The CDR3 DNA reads TGTGCCAGCAGCTTATGGCCCGGGATTCGGACAGGGAAAGACTATGGCTACACCTTC.

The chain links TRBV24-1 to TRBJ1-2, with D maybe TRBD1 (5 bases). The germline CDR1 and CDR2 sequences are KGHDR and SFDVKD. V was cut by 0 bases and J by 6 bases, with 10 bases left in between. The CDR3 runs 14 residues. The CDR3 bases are TGTGCCACCAGTGATTTGAGCAGGGCCCATGGCTACACCTTC. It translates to CATSDLSRAHGYTF.

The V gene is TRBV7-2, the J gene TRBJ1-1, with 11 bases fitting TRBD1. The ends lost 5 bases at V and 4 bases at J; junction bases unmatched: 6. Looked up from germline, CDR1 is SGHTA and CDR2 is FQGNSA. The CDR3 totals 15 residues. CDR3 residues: CASSLSGQGGTEAFF. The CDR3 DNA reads TGTGCCAGCAGCCTCTCGGGACAGGGGGGCACTGAAGCTTTCTTT.

This CDR3 reads CASSVEGAYEQYF. Here the CDR3 DNA reads TGTGCCAGCAGCGTAGAAGGGGCATACGAGCAGTACTTC. The chain carries TRBV9 and TRBJ2-7; maybe TRBD1 (5 bases). The germline V gene has CDR1 SGDLS and CDR2 YYNGEE. Deletions cut 0 bases from V and 4 bases from J, with 8 bases between. The CDR3 covers 13 residues.

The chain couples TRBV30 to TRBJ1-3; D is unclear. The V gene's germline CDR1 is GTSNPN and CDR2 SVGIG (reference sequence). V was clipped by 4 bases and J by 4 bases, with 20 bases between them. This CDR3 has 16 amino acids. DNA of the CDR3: TGTGCCTGGAACAACCCAGGAGTCAGCGGCGGAAACACCATATATTTT. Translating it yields CAWNNPGVSGGNTIYF.

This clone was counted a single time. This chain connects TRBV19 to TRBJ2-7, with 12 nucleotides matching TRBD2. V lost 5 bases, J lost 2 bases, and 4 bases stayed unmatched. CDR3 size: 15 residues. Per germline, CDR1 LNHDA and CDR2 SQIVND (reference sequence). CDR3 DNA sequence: TGTGCCAGTAGTCCTCTAGCGGGGGGGACCTACGAGCAGTACTTC. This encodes CASSPLAGGTYEQYF.

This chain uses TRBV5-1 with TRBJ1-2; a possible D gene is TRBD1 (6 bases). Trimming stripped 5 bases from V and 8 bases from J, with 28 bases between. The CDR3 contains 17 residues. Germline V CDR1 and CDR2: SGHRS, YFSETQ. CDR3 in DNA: TGCGCCAGCAGAATATCAGAAGGCAGGGGTGGTGTGTGGGGCTACACCTTC. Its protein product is CASRISEGRGGVWGYTF.

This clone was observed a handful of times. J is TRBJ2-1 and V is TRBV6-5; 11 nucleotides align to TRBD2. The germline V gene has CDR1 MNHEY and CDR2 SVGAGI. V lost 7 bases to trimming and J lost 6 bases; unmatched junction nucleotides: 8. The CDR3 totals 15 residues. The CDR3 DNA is TGTGCCAGCATTAAAACTAGCGGGGGAGTCAATGAGCAGTTCTTC. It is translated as CASIKTSGGVNEQFF.

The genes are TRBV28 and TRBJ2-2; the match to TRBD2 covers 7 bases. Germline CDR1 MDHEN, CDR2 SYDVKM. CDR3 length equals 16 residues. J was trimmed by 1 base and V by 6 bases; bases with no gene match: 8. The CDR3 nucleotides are TGTGCCAGCAGCATTCAGCGGGGAGGGAACACCGGGGAGCTGTTTTTT. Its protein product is CASSIQRGGNTGELFF.

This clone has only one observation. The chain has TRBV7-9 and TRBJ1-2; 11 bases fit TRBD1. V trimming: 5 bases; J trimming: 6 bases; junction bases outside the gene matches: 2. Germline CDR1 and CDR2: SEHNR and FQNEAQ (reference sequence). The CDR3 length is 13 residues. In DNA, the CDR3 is TGTGCCAGCAGCCGGACAGGGGGCGATGGCTACACCTTC. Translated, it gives CASSRTGGDGYTF.

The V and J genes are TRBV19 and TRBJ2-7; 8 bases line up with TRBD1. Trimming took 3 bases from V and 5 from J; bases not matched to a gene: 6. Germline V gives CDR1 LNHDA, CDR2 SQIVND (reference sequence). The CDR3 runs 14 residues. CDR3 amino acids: CASSMTGVQDEQYF. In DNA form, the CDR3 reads TGTGCCAGTAGTATGACAGGGGTTCAGGACGAGCAGTACTTC. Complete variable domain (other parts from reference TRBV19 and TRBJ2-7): DGGITQSPKYLFRKEGQNVTLSCEQNLNHDAMYWYRQDPGQGLRLIYYSQIVNDFQKGDIAEGYSVSREKKESFPLTVTSAQKNPTAFYLCASSMTGVQDEQYFGPGTRLTVT.

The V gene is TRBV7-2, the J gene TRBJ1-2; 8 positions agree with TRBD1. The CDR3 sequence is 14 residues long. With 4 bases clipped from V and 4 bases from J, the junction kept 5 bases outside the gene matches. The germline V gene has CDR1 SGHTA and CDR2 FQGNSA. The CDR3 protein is CASSSTGGSYGYTF. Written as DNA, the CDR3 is TGTGCCAGCAGCTCAACAGGGGGGAGCTATGGCTACACCTTC.

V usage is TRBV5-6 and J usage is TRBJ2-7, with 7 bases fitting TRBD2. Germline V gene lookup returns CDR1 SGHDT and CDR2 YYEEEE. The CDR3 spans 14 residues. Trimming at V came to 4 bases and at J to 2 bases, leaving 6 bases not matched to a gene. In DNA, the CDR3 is TGTGCCAGCAGCATTAGCGGGCCTCCCTACGAGCAGTACTTC. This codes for CASSISGPPYEQYF.

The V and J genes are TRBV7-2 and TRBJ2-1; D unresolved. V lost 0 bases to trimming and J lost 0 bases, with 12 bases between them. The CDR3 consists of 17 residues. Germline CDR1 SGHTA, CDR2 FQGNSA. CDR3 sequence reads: CASSLAPRRDSYNEQFF. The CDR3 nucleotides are TGTGCCAGCAGCTTAGCCCCCCGTCGAGACTCCTACAATGAGCAGTTCTTC.

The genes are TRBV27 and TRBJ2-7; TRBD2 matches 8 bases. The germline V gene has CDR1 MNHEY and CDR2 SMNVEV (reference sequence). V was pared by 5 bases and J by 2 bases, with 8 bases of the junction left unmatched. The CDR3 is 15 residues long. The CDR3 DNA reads TGTGCCAGCAGTGATGGAGCGGGGGCCGCCTACGAGCAGTACTTC. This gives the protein CASSDGAGAAYEQYF.